The 4 T cell receptor beta chains reported below all come from one sample, sequenced in a study of CD8 T cells in Susac syndrome. Random hexamers were used to reverse transcribe an amount of 0.5 to 1 ug RNA. TCRdb re-called the immunoSEQ multiplex PCR reads through MiXCR, storing one row per CDR3 protein. The sample has 150,000 to 200,000 distinct CDR3 sequences; approximately 92% are singletons. Sequencing was done on a sample of CD4+ T cells from PBMCs. These receptors were obtained from a human donor in good health.

The chain carries TRBV29-1 and TRBJ2-5; 9 nucleotides align to TRBD1. The CDR3 spans 14 residues. Germline CDR1 and CDR2: SQVTM and ANQGSEA. The J segment lost 4 bases and the V segment lost 3 bases, leaving 6 bases of the junction unmatched. The CDR3 nucleotides read TGCAGCGTTGAGTCGGGACAGGGACGAGAGACCCAGTACTTC. Protein sequence: CSVESGQGRETQYF.

The CDR3, as DNA: TGTGCCAGCAGTTACTCGAGGGCAGGGGTGGAGGAGCAGTACTTC. The encoded protein is CASSYSRAGVEEQYF. This rearrangement joins TRBV6-6 to TRBJ2-7; possibly TRBD1 for D (6 bases). V was shortened by 0 bases and J by 7 bases, with 16 bases between the two germline ends. The CDR3 runs 15 residues. Germline V gives CDR1 MNHNY, CDR2 SVGAGI (reference sequence).

The V gene is TRBV3-1, the J gene TRBJ1-6, with 9 bases that match TRBD1. J gave up 6 bases and V 4 bases, and 4 bases lay outside the gene matches. Germline loops: CDR1 LGHDT, CDR2 YNNKEL (reference sequence). The CDR3 is 15 amino acids. The CDR3 sequence: CASSLTGGLNSPLHF. The CDR3 DNA follows: TGTGCCAGCAGCCTGACAGGGGGTCTTAATTCACCCCTCCACTTT.

The V call is TRBV6-6, the J call TRBJ1-5; TRBD1 might be the D (5 bases). The CDR3 totals 13 residues. V gave up 7 bases and J gave up 4 bases, with 11 bases separating them. From germline, CDR1 is MNHNY and CDR2 SVGAGI (reference sequence). The CDR3 DNA reads TGTGCCAGCACGACAGTTCATAATCAGCCCCAGCATTTT. As protein: CASTTVHNQPQHF.